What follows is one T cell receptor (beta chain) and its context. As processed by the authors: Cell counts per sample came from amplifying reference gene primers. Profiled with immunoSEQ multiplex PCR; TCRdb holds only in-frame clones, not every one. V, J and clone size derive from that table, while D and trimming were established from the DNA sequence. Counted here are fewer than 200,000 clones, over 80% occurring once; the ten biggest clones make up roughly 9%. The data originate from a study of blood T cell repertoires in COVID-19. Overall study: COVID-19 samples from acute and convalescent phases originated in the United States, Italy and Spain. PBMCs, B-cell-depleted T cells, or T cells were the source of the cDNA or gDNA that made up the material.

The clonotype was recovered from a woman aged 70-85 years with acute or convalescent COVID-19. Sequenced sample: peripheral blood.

In nucleotides, the CDR3 is TGTGCCAGCAGCCGAGACATCTATAATTCACCCCTCCACTTT. Encoded protein: CASSRDIYNSPLHF. The chain combines TRBV7-8 with TRBJ1-6; no reliable D call. Trimming took off 5 bases at V and 3 bases at J, with 8 bases between the two ends. Germline V gives CDR1 SGHVS, CDR2 FQNEAQ. The length of the CDR3 is 14 residues.